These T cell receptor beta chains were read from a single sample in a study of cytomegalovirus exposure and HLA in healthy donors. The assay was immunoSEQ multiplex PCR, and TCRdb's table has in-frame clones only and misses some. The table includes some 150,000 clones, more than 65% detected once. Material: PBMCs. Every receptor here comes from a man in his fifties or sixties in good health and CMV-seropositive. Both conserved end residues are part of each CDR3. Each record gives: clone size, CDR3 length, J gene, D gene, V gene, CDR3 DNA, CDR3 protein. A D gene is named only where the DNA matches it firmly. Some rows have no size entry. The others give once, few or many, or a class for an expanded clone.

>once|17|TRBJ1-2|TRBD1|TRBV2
TGTGCCAGCAGTGAACCCCGGACAGGGCCCTTTAACTATGGCTACACCTTC
CASSEPRTGPFNYGYTF
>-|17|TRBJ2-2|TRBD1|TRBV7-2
TGTGCCAGCAGCTCAAGAGGGACAGGGGGGAACACCGGGGAGCTGTTTTTT
CASSSRGTGGNTGELFF
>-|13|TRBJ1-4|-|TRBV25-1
TGTGCCAGCAGAGTCAGGGTTGGGGAAAAACTGTTTTTT
CASRVRVGEKLFF
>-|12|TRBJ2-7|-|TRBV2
TGTGCCAGCAGCAGGGGCCCCTACGAGCAGTACTTC
CASSRGPYEQYF
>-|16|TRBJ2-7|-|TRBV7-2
TGTGCCAGCAGCTTCGGTCCAAAAGTCCCCTCCTACGAGCAGTACTTC
CASSFGPKVPSYEQYF
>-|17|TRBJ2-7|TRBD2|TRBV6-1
TGTGCCAGCAGTGCACAGGGACTAGCAGGGGGCTCCTACGAGCAGTACTTC
CASSAQGLAGGSYEQYF
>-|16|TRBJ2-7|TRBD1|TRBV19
TGTGCCAGTAGTATAGATCATGGACAGGGAACCTACGAGCAGTACTTC
CASSIDHGQGTYEQYF
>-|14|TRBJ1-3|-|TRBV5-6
TGTGCCAGCAGCTTGTCTGGAGTAGGGGACACCATATATTTT
CASSLSGVGDTIYF
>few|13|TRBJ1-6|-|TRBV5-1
TGCGCCAGCAGCTTAGAACTAAATTCACCCCTCCACTTT
CASSLELNSPLHF
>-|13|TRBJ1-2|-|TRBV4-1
TGCGCCAGCAGCCAAGGGCCACGCTATGGCTACACCTTC
CASSQGPRYGYTF
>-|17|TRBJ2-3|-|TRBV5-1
TGCGCCAGCAGCCTGTTCGCGGACTCAGCTAGCACAGATACGCAGTATTTT
CASSLFADSASTDTQYF
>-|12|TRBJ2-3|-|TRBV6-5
TGTGCCAGCAGTTTTGCGGGATATACGCAGTATTTT
CASSFAGYTQYF
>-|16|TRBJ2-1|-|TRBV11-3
TGTGCCAGCAGCTTCCCCTATGCCACGAGGGACAATGAGCAGTTCTTC
CASSFPYATRDNEQFF
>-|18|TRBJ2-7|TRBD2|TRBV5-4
TGTGCCAGCAGCTTGGGTCCGGCTAGCGGGCCGATCTCCTACGAGCAGTACTTC
CASSLGPASGPISYEQYF
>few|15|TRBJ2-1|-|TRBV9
TGTGCCAGCAGCGTAGTCACGGGGGTTGGAGGTGAGCAGTTCTTC
CASSVVTGVGGEQFF
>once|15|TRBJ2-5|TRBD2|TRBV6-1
TGTGCCAGCGGAAGCGGACTAGCGGGACAAGAGACCCAGTACTTC
CASGSGLAGQETQYF
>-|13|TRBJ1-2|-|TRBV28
TGTGCCAGCAGTCCGAGGACGGGAAGGGGCTACACCTTC
CASSPRTGRGYTF
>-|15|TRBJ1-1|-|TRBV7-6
TGTGCCAGCAGCCAGGTCGGGGGGCGCAGCACTGAAGCTTTCTTT
CASSQVGGRSTEAFF
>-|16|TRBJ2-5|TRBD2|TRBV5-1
TGCGCCAGCAGCCCTGGACTAGCGGGCGGAGTAGAGACCCAGTACTTC
CASSPGLAGGVETQYF
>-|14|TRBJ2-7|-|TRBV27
TGTGCCAGCAGTTTGAAACAGGCTACCTACGAGCAGTACTTC
CASSLKQATYEQYF
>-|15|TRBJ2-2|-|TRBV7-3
TGTGCCAGCAGCCAACAGGGGGGGGACACCGGGGAGCTGTTTTTT
CASSQQGGDTGELFF
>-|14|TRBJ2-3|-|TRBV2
TGTGCCAGCAAGGAGGGAGCGAGCACAGATACGCAGTATTTT
CASKEGASTDTQYF
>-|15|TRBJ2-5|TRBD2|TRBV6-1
TGTGCCAGCAGATATCGCGGGAGGGCGCAAGAGACCCAGTACTTC
CASRYRGRAQETQYF
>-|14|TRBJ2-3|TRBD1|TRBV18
TGTGCCAGCTCACTACAGGGGGCTCAGGATACGCAGTATTTT
CASSLQGAQDTQYF
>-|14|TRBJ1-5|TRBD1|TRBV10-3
TGTGCCATCAGTGCGGTTCAGGGGGGCCAGCCCCAGCATTTT
CAISAVQGGQPQHF
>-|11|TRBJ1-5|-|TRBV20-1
TGCAGTGCAAAGACCGGGGGGTTAGAGCATTTT
CSAKTGGLEHF